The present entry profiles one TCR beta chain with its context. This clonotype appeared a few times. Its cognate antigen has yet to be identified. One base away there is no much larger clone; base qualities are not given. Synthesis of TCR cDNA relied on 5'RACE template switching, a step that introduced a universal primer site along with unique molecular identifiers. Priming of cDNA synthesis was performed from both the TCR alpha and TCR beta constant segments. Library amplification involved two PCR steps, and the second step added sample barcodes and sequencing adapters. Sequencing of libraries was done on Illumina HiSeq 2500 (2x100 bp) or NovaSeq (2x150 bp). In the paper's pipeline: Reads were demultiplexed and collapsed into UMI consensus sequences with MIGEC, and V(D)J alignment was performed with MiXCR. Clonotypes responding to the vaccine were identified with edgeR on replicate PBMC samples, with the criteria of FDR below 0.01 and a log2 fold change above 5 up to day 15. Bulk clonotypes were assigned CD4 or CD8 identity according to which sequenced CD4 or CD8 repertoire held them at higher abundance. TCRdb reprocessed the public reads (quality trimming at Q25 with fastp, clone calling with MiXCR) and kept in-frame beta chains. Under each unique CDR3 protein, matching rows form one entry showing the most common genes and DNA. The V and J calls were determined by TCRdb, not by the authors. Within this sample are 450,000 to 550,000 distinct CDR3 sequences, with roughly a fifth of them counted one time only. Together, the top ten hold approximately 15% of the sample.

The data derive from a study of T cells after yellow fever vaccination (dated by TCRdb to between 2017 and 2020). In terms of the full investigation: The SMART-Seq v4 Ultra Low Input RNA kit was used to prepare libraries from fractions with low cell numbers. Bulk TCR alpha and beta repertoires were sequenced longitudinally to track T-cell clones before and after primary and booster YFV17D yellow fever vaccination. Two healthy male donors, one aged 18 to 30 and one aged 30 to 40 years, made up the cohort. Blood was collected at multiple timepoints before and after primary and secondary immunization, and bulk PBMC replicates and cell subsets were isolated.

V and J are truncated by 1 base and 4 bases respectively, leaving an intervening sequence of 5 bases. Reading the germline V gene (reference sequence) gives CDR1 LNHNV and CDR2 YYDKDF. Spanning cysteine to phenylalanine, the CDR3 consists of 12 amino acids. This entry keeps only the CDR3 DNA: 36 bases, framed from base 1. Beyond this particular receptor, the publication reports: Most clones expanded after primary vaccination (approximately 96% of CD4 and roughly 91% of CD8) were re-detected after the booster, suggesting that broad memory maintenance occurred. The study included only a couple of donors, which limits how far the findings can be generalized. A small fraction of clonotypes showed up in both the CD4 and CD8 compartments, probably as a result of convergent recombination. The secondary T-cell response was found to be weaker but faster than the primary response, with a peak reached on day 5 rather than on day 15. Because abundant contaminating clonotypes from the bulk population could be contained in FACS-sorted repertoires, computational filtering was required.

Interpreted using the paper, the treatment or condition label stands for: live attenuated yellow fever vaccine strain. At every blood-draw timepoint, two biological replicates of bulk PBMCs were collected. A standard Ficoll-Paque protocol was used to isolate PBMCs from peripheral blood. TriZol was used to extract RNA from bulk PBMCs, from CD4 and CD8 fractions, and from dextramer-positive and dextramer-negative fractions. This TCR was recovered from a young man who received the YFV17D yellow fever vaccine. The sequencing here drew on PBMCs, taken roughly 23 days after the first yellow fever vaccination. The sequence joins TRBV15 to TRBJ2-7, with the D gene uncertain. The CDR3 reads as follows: CATSRGGYEQYF. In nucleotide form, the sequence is TGTGCCACCAGCAGAGGGGGTTACGAGCAGTACTTC.